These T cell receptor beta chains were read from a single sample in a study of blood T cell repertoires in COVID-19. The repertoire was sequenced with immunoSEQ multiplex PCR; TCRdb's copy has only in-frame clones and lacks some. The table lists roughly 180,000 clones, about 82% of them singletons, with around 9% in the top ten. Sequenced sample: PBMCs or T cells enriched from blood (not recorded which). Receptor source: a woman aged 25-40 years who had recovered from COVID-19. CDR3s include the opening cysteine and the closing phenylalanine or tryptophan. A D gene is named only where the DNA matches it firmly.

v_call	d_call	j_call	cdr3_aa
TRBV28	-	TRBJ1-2	CASSLLQGYGYTF
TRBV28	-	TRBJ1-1	CASSSPTTPLNTEAFF
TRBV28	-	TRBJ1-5	CASSLQLWGRNQPQHF
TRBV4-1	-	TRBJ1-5	CASSQERGYQSNQPQHF
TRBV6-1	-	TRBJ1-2	CASSDGVGVSRGYTF
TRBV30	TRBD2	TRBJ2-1	CAWSGGGRSYNEQFF
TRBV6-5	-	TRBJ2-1	CASSYVSQIYNEQFF
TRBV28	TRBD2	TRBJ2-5	CASSRPSTGTTLAGDQETQYF
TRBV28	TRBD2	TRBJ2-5	CASSLYGGLAGVETQYF
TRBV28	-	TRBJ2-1	CASSPPGNNEQFF
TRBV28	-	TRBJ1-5	CASSLLGDKLNQPQHF
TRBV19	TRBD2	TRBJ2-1	CASSGLAGLKRNEQFF
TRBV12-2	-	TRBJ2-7	CASRTVGREGLYEQYF
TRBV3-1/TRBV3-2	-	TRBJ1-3	CASSLDDRGNTIYF
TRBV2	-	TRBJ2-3	CASSKSGYSTDTQYF
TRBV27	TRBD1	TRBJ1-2	CASSADRGNYGYTF
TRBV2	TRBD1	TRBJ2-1	CASSEDRAKQFF
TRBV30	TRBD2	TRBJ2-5	CAWSRLAGRQETQYF
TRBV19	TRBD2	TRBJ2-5	CASSSWTSSQETQYF
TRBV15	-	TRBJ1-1	CATFALTGMNTEAFF
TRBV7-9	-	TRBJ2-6	CASSFDRLLAPGANVLTF
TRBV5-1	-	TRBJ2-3	CASSLALGGIPSTDTQYF
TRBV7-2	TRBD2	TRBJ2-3	CASSDRGGTDTQYF
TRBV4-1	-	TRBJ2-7	CASSQGAGARSYEQYF
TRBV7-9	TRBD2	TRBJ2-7	CASSSSGRTYEQYF
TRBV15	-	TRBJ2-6	CATRRGGVSGANVLTF
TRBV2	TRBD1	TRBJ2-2	CASINTGGTGELFF
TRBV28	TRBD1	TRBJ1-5	CASSLDLDRENSNQPQHF
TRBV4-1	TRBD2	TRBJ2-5	CASSQLLAVQETQYF
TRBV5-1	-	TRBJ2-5	CASSMTGSQETQYF
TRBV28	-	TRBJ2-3	CASSLIPETREDTQYF
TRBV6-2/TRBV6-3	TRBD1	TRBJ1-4	CASSSPVGTGVGKLFF
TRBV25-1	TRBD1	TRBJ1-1	CATQGAMNTEAFF
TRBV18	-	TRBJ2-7	CASSRPLYEQYF
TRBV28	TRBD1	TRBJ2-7	CASSLLTGDSYEQYF
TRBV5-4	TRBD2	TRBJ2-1	CASSSGTSNEQFF
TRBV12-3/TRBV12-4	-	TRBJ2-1	CASSRSGYNEQFF
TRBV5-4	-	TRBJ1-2	CASSPAYGTNYGYTF
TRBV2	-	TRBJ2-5	CASSGAGKETQYF
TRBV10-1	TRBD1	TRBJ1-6	CATGQGAGNSPLHF
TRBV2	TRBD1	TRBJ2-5	CASTYGTGETQYF
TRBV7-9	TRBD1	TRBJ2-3	CASSTGGIISSTDTQYF
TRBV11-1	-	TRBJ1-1	CASSEQGWSTEAFF
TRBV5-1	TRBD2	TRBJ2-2	CASSISGRGTGELFF
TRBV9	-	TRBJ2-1	CASSVGLATNEQFF
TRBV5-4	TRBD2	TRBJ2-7	CASSLGVAGVSYEQYF
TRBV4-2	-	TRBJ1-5	CAGSAAGYSNQPQHF
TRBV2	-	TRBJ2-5	CASSEGQGILQETQYF
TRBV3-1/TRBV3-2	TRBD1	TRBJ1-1	CASRRSPGGTEAFF
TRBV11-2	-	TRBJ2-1	CASSSMGLYNEQFF
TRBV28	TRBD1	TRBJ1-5	CASSQDRAKGQPQHF
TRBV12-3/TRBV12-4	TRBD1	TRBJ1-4	CASTGTGNEKLFF
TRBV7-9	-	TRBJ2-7	CASSLAIPGNSYEQYF
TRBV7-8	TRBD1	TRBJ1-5	CASSQDRVVSNQPQHF
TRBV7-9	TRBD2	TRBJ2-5	CASSSPSGSRETQYF
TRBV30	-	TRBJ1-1	CAWSIWGQGTEAFF
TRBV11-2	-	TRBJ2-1	CASSSSNEQFF
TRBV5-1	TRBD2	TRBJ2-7	CASRTSGTYEQYF
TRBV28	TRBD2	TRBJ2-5	CASSRQRDGQETQYF